These T cell receptor beta chains were read from a single sample in a study of blood T cell repertoires in COVID-19. Method: immunoSEQ multiplex PCR; TCRdb's copy keeps in-frame clones and lacks some. The sample carries roughly 96,000 clones, 81% recorded once. Sequencing was performed on peripheral blood. The receptor source for this set is a man aged 60-69 years with acute or convalescent COVID-19. CDR3s include the opening cysteine and the closing phenylalanine or tryptophan. D genes are given only for firm matches. Clone size is shown for a subset of rows, as once, few, many or a class of expanded clone.

-	TRBJ1-1	TRBV18	-	CASSQGRDTEAFF	TGTGCCAGCTCACAGGGGAGGGACACTGAAGCTTTCTTT
few	TRBJ1-2	TRBV9	-	CASTPGGGRGGYTF	TGTGCCAGCACCCCCGGGGGGGGGAGGGGAGGCTACACCTTC
-	TRBJ1-1	TRBV7-9	TRBD1	CASSPTRDRGRDTEAFF	TGTGCCAGCAGCCCTACCCGGGACAGGGGGCGCGACACTGAAGCTTTCTTT
-	TRBJ1-6	TRBV11-1	TRBD1	CASSSTGRKNSPLHF	TGTGCCAGCAGCTCGACAGGGAGGAAAAATTCACCCCTCCACTTT
-	TRBJ2-5	TRBV29-1	-	CSVGQHQETQYF	TGCAGCGTTGGACAGCACCAAGAGACCCAGTACTTC
-	TRBJ1-4	TRBV18	TRBD1	CASSPQGAKEKLFF	TGTGCCAGCTCGCCCCAGGGGGCAAAAGAAAAACTGTTTTTT
-	TRBJ1-1	TRBV11-3	TRBD1	CASSLGLRDSWLNTEAFF	TGTGCCAGCAGCTTAGGACTGAGGGACAGCTGGTTGAACACTGAAGCTTTCTTT
-	TRBJ1-5	TRBV2	-	CASSGGGGNQPQHF	TGTGCCAGCAGTGGAGGAGGGGGCAATCAGCCCCAGCATTTT
-	TRBJ2-1	TRBV5-6	-	CASSLPSLQVNEQFF	TGTGCCAGCAGCTTGCCGTCTCTTCAGGTCAATGAGCAGTTCTTC
-	TRBJ2-3	TRBV5-8	TRBD1	CASSGGTGGMADTQYF	TGTGCCAGCAGCGGGGGGACAGGGGGGATGGCAGATACGCAGTATTTT
-	TRBJ1-5	TRBV27	-	CASSLDPGSNQPQHF	TGTGCCAGCAGTCTTGACCCAGGGAGCAATCAGCCCCAGCATTTT
-	TRBJ2-3	TRBV19	-	CASSMGPGGGDTQYF	TGTGCCAGTAGTATGGGGCCCGGGGGAGGAGATACGCAGTATTTT
once	TRBJ2-1	TRBV10-1	TRBD2	CASSSSGRGYNEQFF	TGCGCCAGCAGTTCTAGCGGGAGGGGTTACAATGAGCAGTTCTTC
once	TRBJ1-5	TRBV16	-	CASSQYSGRNQPQHF	TGTGCCAGCAGCCAATACAGCGGAAGAAATCAGCCCCAGCATTTT
many	TRBJ1-4	TRBV19	-	CASSWMGARTNEKLFF	TGTGCCAGTAGTTGGATGGGGGCTCGAACTAATGAAAAACTGTTTTTT
-	TRBJ1-2	TRBV3-1/TRBV3-2	-	CASSLRVQHGYTF	TGTGCCAGCAGTCTCAGGGTACAGCATGGCTACACCTTC
-	TRBJ1-2	TRBV2	-	CASSELPTGGYGYTF	TGTGCCAGCAGTGAGCTCCCGACAGGAGGTTATGGCTACACCTTC
-	TRBJ1-5	TRBV28	TRBD1	CASSSTGDYSNQPQHF	TGTGCCAGCAGTTCGACAGGGGATTATAGCAATCAGCCCCAGCATTTT
-	TRBJ1-4	TRBV11-2	-	CASSPTLGGSKEKLFF	TGTGCCAGCAGCCCAACTTTAGGGGGAAGTAAGGAAAAACTGTTTTTT
-	TRBJ2-5	TRBV5-5	-	CASSLSGVETQYF	TGTGCCAGCAGCTTATCAGGGGTTGAGACCCAGTACTTC
-	TRBJ1-1	TRBV6-4	-	CASGNGNNSTEAFF	TGTGCCAGCGGCAACGGGAATAATAGCACTGAAGCTTTCTTT
-	TRBJ1-2	TRBV19	-	CASSIDHRGYTF	TGTGCCAGTAGTATAGATCATCGGGGCTACACCTTC
-	TRBJ1-1	TRBV7-3	-	CASSNHGGTEAFF	TGTGCCAGCAGCAATCATGGGGGGACTGAAGCTTTCTTT
-	TRBJ1-1	TRBV6-5	TRBD1	CASGTRTGNTEAFF	TGTGCCAGCGGGACCCGGACAGGGAACACTGAAGCTTTCTTT
-	TRBJ2-2	TRBV5-1	-	CASSLGQNTGELFF	TGCGCCAGCAGCTTGGGACAGAACACCGGGGAGCTGTTTTTT
-	TRBJ2-5	TRBV19	TRBD2	CASSPGLAGGKTQYF	TGTGCCAGTAGCCCGGGACTAGCGGGAGGGAAGACCCAGTACTTC
once	TRBJ2-7	TRBV7-8	TRBD1	CASSLAPADQGASYEQYF	TGTGCCAGCAGCTTAGCTCCCGCGGATCAGGGGGCTTCCTACGAGCAGTACTTC
-	TRBJ1-2	TRBV29-1	-	CSDDRDTYGYTF	TGCAGCGATGACCGGGACACATATGGCTACACCTTC
-	TRBJ1-2	TRBV7-9	-	CASSSSGGGGYGYTF	TGTGCCAGCAGCTCTAGCGGAGGAGGGGGGTATGGCTACACCTTC
-	TRBJ2-3	TRBV7-2	-	CASSPRWATDTQYF	TGTGCCAGCAGCCCCCGATGGGCGACAGATACGCAGTATTTT
-	TRBJ2-5	TRBV7-9	-	CASSPAGRDQETQYF	TGTGCCAGCAGCCCAGCGGGTAGGGACCAAGAGACCCAGTACTTC